The 23 T cell receptor beta chains reported below all come from one sample, sequenced in a study of regulatory T cells in long-lasting Graves disease. Time point given: newly diagnosed GD, antithyroid drugs for less than 3 months. Scientists built the TCR library using RNA that was extracted from PBMCs. In building TCR beta libraries, iRepertoire HTBI primers were used together with Arm-PCR of CDR3 regions. Each CDR3 protein gets one entry after TCRdb re-called the multiplex PCR reads with MiXCR. The sample yields some 220,000 distinct CDR3 sequences, roughly 19% seen once. The same specimen was also included in a second study, on T cells in Graves' hyperthyroidism and ophthalmopathy.

The sequencing here drew on peripheral blood mononuclear cells (PBMCs), taken at new diagnosis, from a patient treated with antithyroid drugs. These receptors all come from a woman aged 25 to 39 with Graves disease.

This clonotype was counted ten times or more. V is TRBV27 and J is TRBJ2-7; 7 bases agree with TRBD1. Losses at the gene ends were 3 bases for V and 2 bases for J; bases not matched to a gene: 4. The germline V gene has CDR1 MNHEY and CDR2 SMNVEV (reference sequence). The CDR3 spans 14 residues. CDR3 nucleotides: TGTGCCAGCAGTTTGGGACAGTCCACCTACGAGCAGTACTTC. Its protein is CASSLGQSTYEQYF.

This clonotype was seen many times. V is TRBV7-9 and J is TRBJ1-6; D unresolved. Germline V gene sequence: CDR1 SEHNR, CDR2 FQNEAQ (reference sequence). The V and J ends lost 1 base and 7 bases respectively, with 20 bases between them. The CDR3 sequence is 18 residues long. In DNA form, the CDR3 reads TGTGCCAGCAGCTTAGTCGTGGGAGCCGGCCTAAACAATTCACCCCTCCACTTT. It codes for CASSLVVGAGLNNSPLHF.

This clonotype appeared a few times. This sequence joins TRBV12-3 or TRBV12-4 and TRBJ2-1, with 11 nucleotides matching TRBD2. The CDR3 has 16 amino acids. V shed 6 bases, J shed 8 bases, and the junction held 12 bases outside the gene matches. The CDR3 here is CASRGGPGLAVDEQFF. CDR3 DNA: TGTGCCAGCAGGGGGGGGCCGGGACTAGCGGTAGATGAGCAGTTCTTC.

This clonotype was picked up many times. The chain recombines TRBV7-2 with TRBJ2-7; TRBD2 might be the D (6 bases). The CDR3 contains 15 residues. From germline, CDR1 is SGHTA and CDR2 FQGNSA. Trimming pared 1 base from V and 4 bases from J, leaving 14 bases between. The CDR3 DNA reads as TGTGCCAGCAGCTTAGGGAGTGGCGGGAATTACGAGCAGTACTTC. Translation gives CASSLGSGGNYEQYF.

This clonotype has a count of ten or more. The rearrangement uses TRBV19 and TRBJ2-6, with D uncertain. The CDR3 loop spans 15 amino acids. Germline V CDR1 and CDR2: LNHDA, SQIVND (reference sequence). V shed 5 bases and J shed 4 bases, with 12 bases lying between them. CDR3 amino acids: CASSPDRVGANVLTF. The CDR3 coding sequence is TGTGCCAGTAGTCCAGACCGCGTAGGGGCCAACGTCCTGACTTTC.

This clonotype was detected once. A far larger clone is one base from this, pointing to a likely read error. The chain has TRBV12-3 or TRBV12-4 and TRBJ1-1; a possible D gene is TRBD1 (5 bases). This CDR3 contains 14 residues. The CDR3 protein is CSSSGGTLNTEAFF. The CDR3 DNA follows: TGTTCCAGCAGTGGGGGGACGCTGAACACTGAAGCTTTCTTT.

This clonotype was seen repeatedly, ten times or more. The DNA of the CDR3 is TGTGCCAGCAGCCTCTTTCCGGGAGAGACCTACGAGCAGTACTTC. Its translation: CASSLFPGETYEQYF. The V call is TRBV3-1, the J call TRBJ2-7; D might be TRBD2 (6 bases). Looked up from germline, CDR1 is LGHDT and CDR2 is YNNKEL (reference sequence). This CDR3 region has 15 residues. Trimming left V 4 bases short and J 2 bases short, with 15 bases between.

This clonotype was detected ten times or more. DNA for the CDR3: TGTGCCAGCAGTTTAGAACTCGGGCCCTTTGAGGCCGGCGACACTGAAGCTTTCTTT. Residues: CASSLELGPFEAGDTEAFF. The chain has TRBV28 and TRBJ1-1; no firm D call. Trimming removed 2 bases from V and 3 bases from J, with 25 bases in between. CDR1 is MDHEN and CDR2 is SYDVKM in the germline V gene. CDR3 length: 19 amino acids.

This clonotype has ten or more counts. This chain connects TRBV30 to TRBJ2-3, with D possibly being TRBD1 (7 bases). The CDR3 covers 15 residues. The V and J ends lost 0 bases and 5 bases respectively, with 15 bases between them. Germline lookup yields CDR1 GTSNPN and CDR2 SVGIG (reference sequence). The CDR3 loop is CAWSVSGGGKDTQYF. Written as DNA, the CDR3 is TGTGCCTGGAGTGTTTCAGGGGGAGGAAAAGATACGCAGTATTTT. Full variable domain (remainder filled in from reference TRBV30 and TRBJ2-3): SQTIHQWPATLVQPVGSPLSLECTVEGTSNPNLYWYRQAAGRGLQLLFYSVGIGQISSEVPQNLSASRPQDRQFILSSKKLLLSDSGFYLCAWSVSGGGKDTQYFGPGTRLTVL.

V gene TRBV11-2 combines with J gene TRBJ2-3; 13 nucleotides agree with TRBD2. This CDR3 comprises 17 residues. V lost 5 bases, J lost 3 bases, and 8 bases stayed unmatched. Germline-derived CDR1 and CDR2 are SGHAT and FQNNGV. The CDR3 coding sequence is TGTGCCAGCAGCGGAACGACTAGCGGGAGGAGTACAGATACGCAGTATTTT. This encodes CASSGTTSGRSTDTQYF.

The V and J genes are TRBV2 and TRBJ1-1; D perhaps matches TRBD1 (6 bases). CDR1 is SNHLY and CDR2 is FYNNEI in the germline V gene. Trimming cost V 1 base and J 5 bases, with 8 bases left between them. CDR3 size: 13 residues. Here the CDR3 reads CASSEEGGTEAFF. CDR3 DNA sequence: TGTGCCAGCAGTGAAGAAGGGGGGACTGAAGCTTTCTTT.

There are a few counts of this clonotype. A clone one base away is much larger, so this may be a read error. This likely comes from a read error, as the CDR3 has no conserved phenylalanine or tryptophan at its end. CDR3 nucleotides: TGTGCCAGCAGGATACAGGGGAATCAGCCCCAGCATTCT. Residues: CASRIQGNQPQHS. The rearrangement joins TRBV6-1 to TRBJ1-5; 7 bases map to TRBD1. The CDR3 totals 13 residues. CDR1 and CDR2 (germline): MNHNS, SASEGT. The V gene end was trimmed by 6 bases and the J gene end by 4 bases; junction bases not matched to a gene: 3.

Many counts were recorded for this clonotype. The J gene is TRBJ1-1, the V gene TRBV3-1, with D tentatively TRBD1 (5 bases). Germline-derived CDR1 and CDR2 are LGHDT and YNNKEL (reference sequence). The ends were cut back, 3 bases at V and 10 bases at J, with 12 bases in the middle. The CDR3 is made up of 12 amino acids. The CDR3 coding sequence is TGTGCCAGCAGCCAGGCTGACGGGGGAGCTTTCTTT. Its protein product is CASSQADGGAFF.

This clonotype was found many times. The J gene is TRBJ2-1, the V gene TRBV20-1; 9 nucleotides align to TRBD2. V was clipped by 0 bases and J by 8 bases; unmatched bases: 11. The germline V gene has CDR1 DFQATT and CDR2 SNEGSKA (reference sequence). The CDR3 totals 16 residues. CDR3: CSAREASGATGDEQFF. The CDR3 bases are TGCAGTGCTAGAGAGGCTAGCGGGGCGACTGGAGATGAGCAGTTCTTC.

This clonotype was seen repeatedly, ten times or more. V is TRBV6-1 and J is TRBJ1-2, with 7 nucleotides matching TRBD1. V lost 7 bases to trimming and J lost 6 bases; unmatched junction nucleotides: 8. Germline assignment: CDR1 MNHNS and CDR2 SASEGT. The CDR3 spans 13 residues. CDR3 nucleotides: TGTGCCAGCAACCCGACAGGGTTGGATGGCTACACCTTC. Translating gives CASNPTGLDGYTF.

This rearrangement joins TRBV6-2 or TRBV6-3 to TRBJ1-4; perhaps TRBD1 as D (5 bases). Between the trimmed V and J ends, which lost 7 bases and 8 bases, there was a span of 14 bases. The CDR3 covers 13 residues. CDR1 MNHEY and CDR2 SVGEGT come from the germline V gene. The CDR3 DNA follows: TGTGCCAGCAAAGGGGTATCGACCGAAAAACTGTTTTTT. Encoded protein: CASKGVSTEKLFF.

At least ten counts were recorded for this clonotype. The V and J genes are TRBV19 and TRBJ2-1, with 7 bases aligning to TRBD1. V dropped 4 bases and J dropped 6; count of bases not matched to a gene: 15. The CDR3 covers 17 residues. CDR1 is LNHDA and CDR2 is SQIVND in the germline V gene (reference sequence). CDR3 coding DNA: TGTGCCAGTAGTACACCCCGGACAGGAAAACGGCCCAATGAGCAGTTCTTC. This sequence encodes CASSTPRTGKRPNEQFF.

This clonotype was recorded many times. The J gene is TRBJ2-7, the V gene TRBV19, with TRBD1 matching over 7 bases. This CDR3 has 14 residues. CDR1 and CDR2 from the germline V gene are LNHDA and SQIVND (reference sequence). The V segment lost 7 bases and the J segment 1 base; nucleotides outside the gene matches: 7. The CDR3 nucleotides are TGTGCCAGTACTGTGACAGGGAGTTCCTACGAGCAGTACTTC. This gives the protein CASTVTGSSYEQYF.

This clonotype was detected ten times or more. This CDR3 reads CASSTRTYNSPLHF. The CDR3 DNA is TGTGCCAGCAGTACCCGAACATATAATTCACCCCTCCACTTT. This sequence joins TRBV12-3 or TRBV12-4 and TRBJ1-6; D gene unclear. The CDR3 is 14 residues long. Trimming stripped 5 bases from V and 4 bases from J, with 9 bases between.

In its sample, this clonotype was seen many times. The chain is built from TRBV9 and TRBJ1-6; D call uncertain. CDR1 SGDLS and CDR2 YYNGEE come from the germline V gene. The length of the CDR3 is 13 residues. V dropped 0 bases and J dropped 10 bases, with 8 bases sitting between them. CDR3 DNA: TGTGCCAGCAGCGTAGAAAGGAACTCACCCCTCCACTTT. This codes for CASSVERNSPLHF.

This clonotype was seen at least ten times. V usage is TRBV12-3 or TRBV12-4 and J usage is TRBJ1-1; weak D call: TRBD1 (5 bases). The CDR3 has 12 amino acids. Trimming left V 6 bases short and J 6 bases short, with 11 bases between. DNA for the CDR3: TGTGCCAGCAGGACAGTACGACCTGAAGCTTTCTTT. It specifies CASRTVRPEAFF.

This clonotype came up a few times. The genes are TRBV28 and TRBJ2-7; possibly TRBD2 for D (5 bases). Per germline, CDR1 MDHEN and CDR2 SYDVKM. Between the trimmed V and J ends, which lost 2 bases and 4 bases, there was a span of 18 bases. The length of the CDR3 is 16 residues. DNA for the CDR3: TGTGCCAGCAGTTTAAATCCCCTTGGGAGTAATTACGAGCAGTACTTC. It codes for CASSLNPLGSNYEQYF.

Details on this clonotype: This CDR3 is missing its conserved last phenylalanine or tryptophan, likely due to a read error. The CDR3 is CASSPLPGQPQHC. DNA for the CDR3: TGTGCCAGCAGCCCCCTCCCGGGGCAGCCCCAGCATTGT. The rearrangement uses TRBV3-1 and TRBJ1-5, with no clear D. V was shortened by 4 bases and J by 7 bases, with 11 bases between the two germline ends. From germline, CDR1 is LGHDT and CDR2 YNNKEL (reference sequence). The CDR3 has 13 amino acids.